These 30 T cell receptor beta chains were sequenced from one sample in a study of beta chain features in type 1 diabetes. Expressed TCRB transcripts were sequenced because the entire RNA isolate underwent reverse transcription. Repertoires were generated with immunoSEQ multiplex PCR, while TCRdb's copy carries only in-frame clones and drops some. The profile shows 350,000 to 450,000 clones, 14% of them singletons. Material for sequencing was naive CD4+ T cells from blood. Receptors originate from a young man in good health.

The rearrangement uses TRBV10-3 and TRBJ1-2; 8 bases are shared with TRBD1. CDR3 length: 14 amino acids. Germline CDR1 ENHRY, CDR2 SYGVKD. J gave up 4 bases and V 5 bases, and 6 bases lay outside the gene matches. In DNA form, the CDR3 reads TGTGCCATCAGTCCCGACAGGGGTGGCTATGGCTACACCTTC. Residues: CAISPDRGGYGYTF.

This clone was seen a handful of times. The CDR3 DNA follows: TGTGCCAGCAGCTCCAGCGCGGGGGCCCAGCCCCAGCATTTT. As protein: CASSSSAGAQPQHF. The V call is TRBV9, the J call TRBJ1-5; the D gene is possibly TRBD1 (6 bases). The CDR3 consists of 14 residues. Germline-derived CDR1 and CDR2 are SGDLS and YYNGEE. V was shortened by 4 bases and J by 7 bases, with 15 bases between the two germline ends.

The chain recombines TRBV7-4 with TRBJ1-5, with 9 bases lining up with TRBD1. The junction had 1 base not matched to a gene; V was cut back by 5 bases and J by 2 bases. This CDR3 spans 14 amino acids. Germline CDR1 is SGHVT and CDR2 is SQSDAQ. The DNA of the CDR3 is TGTGCCAGCAGCAGGGACAGGGGCAATCAGCCCCAGCATTTT. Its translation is CASSRDRGNQPQHF.

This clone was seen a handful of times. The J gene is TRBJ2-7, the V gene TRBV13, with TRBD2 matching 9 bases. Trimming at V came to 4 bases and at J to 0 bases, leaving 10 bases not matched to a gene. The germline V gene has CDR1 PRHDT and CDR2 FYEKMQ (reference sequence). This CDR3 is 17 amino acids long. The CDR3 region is CASSSILAGDNSYEQYF. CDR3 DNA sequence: TGTGCCAGCAGCTCGATTTTAGCGGGGGACAACTCCTACGAGCAGTACTTC.

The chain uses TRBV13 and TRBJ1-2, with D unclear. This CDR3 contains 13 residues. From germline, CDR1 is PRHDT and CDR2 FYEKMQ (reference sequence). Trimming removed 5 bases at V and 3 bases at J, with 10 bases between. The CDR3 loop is CASSLRGYYGYTF. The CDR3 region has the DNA TGTGCCAGCAGCCTGCGGGGTTACTATGGCTACACCTTC.

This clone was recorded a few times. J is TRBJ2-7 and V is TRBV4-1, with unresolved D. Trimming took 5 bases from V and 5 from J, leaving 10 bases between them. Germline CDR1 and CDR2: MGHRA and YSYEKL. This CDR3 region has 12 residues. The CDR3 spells CASSIHQHEQYV. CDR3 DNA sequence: TGCGCCAGCAGCATACATCAACACGAGCAGTACGTC.

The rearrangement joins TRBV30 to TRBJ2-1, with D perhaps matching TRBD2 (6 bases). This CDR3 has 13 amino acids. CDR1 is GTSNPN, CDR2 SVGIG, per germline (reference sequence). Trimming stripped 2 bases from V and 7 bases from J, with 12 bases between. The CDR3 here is CAWSPRTINEQFF. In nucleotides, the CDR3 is TGTGCCTGGAGTCCCCGGACTATTAATGAGCAGTTCTTC.

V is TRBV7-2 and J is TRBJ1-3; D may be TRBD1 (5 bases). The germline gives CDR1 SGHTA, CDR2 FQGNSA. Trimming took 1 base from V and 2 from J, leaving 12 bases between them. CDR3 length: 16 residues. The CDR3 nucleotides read TGTGCCAGCAGCTTAGGGAGGGGTCGGACTGGAAACACCATATATTTT. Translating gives CASSLGRGRTGNTIYF.

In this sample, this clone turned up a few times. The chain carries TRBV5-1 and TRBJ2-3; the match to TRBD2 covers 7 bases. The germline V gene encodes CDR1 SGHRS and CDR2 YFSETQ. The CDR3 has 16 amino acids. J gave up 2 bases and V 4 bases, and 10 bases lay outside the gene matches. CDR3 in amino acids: CASSPQTSLATDTQYF. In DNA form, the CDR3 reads TGCGCCAGCAGCCCACAGACTAGCTTGGCCACAGATACGCAGTATTTT.

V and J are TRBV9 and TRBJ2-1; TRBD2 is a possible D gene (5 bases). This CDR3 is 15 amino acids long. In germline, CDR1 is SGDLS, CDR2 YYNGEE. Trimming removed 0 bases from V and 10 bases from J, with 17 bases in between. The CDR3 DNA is TGTGCCAGCAGCGTAGTAGCCCTTCCCGGGGTGGAGCAGTTCTTC. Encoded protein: CASSVVALPGVEQFF.

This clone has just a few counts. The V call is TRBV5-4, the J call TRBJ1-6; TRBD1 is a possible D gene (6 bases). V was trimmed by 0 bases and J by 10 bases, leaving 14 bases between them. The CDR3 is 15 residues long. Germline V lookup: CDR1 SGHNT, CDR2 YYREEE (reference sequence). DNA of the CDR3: TGTGCCAGCAGCTTGGGGAACAGGGTCAACTCACCCCTCCACTTT. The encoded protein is CASSLGNRVNSPLHF.

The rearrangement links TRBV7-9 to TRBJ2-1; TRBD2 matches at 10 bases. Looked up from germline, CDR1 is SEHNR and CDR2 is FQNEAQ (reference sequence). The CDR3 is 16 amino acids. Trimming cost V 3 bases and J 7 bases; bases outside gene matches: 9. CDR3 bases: TGTGCCAGCAGCTTGGTCAGCGGGAGGGCCGGTAATGAGCAGTTCTTC. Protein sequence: CASSLVSGRAGNEQFF.

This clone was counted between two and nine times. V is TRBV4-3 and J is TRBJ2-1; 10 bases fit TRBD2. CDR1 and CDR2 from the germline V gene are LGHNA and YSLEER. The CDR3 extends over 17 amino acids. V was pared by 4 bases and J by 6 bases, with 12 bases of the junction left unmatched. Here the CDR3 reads CASSRTLSGGASNEQFF. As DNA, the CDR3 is TGCGCCAGCAGCCGGACCTTGAGCGGGGGGGCCTCCAATGAGCAGTTCTTC.

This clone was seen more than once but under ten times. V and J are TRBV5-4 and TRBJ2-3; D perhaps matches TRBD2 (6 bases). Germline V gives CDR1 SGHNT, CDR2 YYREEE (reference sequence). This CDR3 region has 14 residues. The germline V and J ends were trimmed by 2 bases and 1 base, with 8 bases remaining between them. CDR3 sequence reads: CASSFTGGTDTQYF. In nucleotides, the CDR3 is TGTGCCAGCAGCTTCACGGGAGGCACAGATACGCAGTATTTT.

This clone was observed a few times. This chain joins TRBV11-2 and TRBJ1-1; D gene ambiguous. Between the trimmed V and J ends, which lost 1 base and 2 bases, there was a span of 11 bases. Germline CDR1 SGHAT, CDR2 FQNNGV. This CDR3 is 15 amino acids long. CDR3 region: CASSLVAGGNTEAFF. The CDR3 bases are TGTGCCAGCAGCTTAGTCGCAGGAGGAAACACTGAAGCTTTCTTT.

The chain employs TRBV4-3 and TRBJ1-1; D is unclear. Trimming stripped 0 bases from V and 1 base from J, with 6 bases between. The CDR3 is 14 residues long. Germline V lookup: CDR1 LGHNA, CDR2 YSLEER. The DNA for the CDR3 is TGCGCCAGCAGCCAAGATGACCGGAACACTGAAGCTTTCTTT. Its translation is CASSQDDRNTEAFF.

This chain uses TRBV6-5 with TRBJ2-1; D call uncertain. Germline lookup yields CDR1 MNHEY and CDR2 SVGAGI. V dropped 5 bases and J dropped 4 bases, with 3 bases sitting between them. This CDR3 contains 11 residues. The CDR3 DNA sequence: TGTGCCAGCAGTATGTACAATGAGCAGTTCTTC. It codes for CASSMYNEQFF.

The CDR3 nucleotides read TGTGCCTGGAGTCCACAGGGGGCCGGAACTGAAGCTTTCTTT. Translated: CAWSPQGAGTEAFF. This chain joins TRBV30 and TRBJ1-1; TRBD1 matches at 9 bases. The CDR3 spans 14 residues. V gave up 2 bases and J gave up 5 bases; unmatched junction bases: 6. Germline values: CDR1 GTSNPN, CDR2 SVGIG (reference sequence).

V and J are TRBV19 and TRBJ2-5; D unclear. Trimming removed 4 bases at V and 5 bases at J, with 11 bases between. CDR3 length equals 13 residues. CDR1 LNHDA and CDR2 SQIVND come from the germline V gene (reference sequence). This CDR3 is CASSSRVDETQYF. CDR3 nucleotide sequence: TGTGCCAGTAGTAGCCGGGTGGACGAGACCCAGTACTTC.

CDR3 residues: CASSTGQQLGSPLHF. The DNA of the CDR3 is TGTGCCAGCAGTACCGGACAGCAACTGGGTTCACCCCTCCACTTT. The chain carries TRBV6-5 and TRBJ1-6; TRBD1 is a possible D gene (6 bases). This CDR3 has 15 residues. Trimming left V 5 bases short and J 9 bases short, with 17 bases between. Germline V lookup: CDR1 MNHEY, CDR2 SVGAGI.

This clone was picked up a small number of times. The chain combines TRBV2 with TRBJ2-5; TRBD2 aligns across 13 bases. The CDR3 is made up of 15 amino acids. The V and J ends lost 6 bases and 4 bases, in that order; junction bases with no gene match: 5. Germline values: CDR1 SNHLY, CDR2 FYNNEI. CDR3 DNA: TGTGCCAGCAGCAGGACTAGCGGGAGAGTAGAGACCCAGTACTTC. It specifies CASSRTSGRVETQYF.

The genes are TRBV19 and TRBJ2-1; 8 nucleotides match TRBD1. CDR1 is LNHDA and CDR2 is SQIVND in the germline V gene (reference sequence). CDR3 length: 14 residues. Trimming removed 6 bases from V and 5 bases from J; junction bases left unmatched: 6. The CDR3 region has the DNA TGTGCCAGTAGGACGGGACAGGATAACAATGAGCAGTTCTTC. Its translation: CASRTGQDNNEQFF.

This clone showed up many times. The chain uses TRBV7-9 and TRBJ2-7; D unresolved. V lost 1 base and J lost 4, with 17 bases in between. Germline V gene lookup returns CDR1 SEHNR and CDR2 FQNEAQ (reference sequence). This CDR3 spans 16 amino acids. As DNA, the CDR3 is TGTGCCAGCAGCTTAGAGGTCTCCGTGATAAGATACGAGCAGTACTTC. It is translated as CASSLEVSVIRYEQYF.

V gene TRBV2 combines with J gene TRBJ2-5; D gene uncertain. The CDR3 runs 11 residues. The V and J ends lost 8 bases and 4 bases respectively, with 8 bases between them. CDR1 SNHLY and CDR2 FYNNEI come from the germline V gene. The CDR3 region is CASASPETQYF. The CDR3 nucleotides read TGTGCCAGCGCCTCGCCAGAGACCCAGTACTTC.

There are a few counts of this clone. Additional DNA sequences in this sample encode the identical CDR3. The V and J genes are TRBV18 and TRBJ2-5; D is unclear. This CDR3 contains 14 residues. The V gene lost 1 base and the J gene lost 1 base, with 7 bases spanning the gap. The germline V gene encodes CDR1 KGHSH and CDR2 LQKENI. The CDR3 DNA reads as TGTGCCAGCTCACCACGGGGAAGCCAAGAGACCCAGTACTTC. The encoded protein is CASSPRGSQETQYF. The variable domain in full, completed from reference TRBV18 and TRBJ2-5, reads NAGVMQNPRHLVRRRGQEARLRCSPMKGHSHVYWYRQLPEEGLKFMVYLQKENIIDESGMPKERFSAEFPKEGPSILRIQQVVRGDSAAYFCASSPRGSQETQYFGPGTRLLVL.

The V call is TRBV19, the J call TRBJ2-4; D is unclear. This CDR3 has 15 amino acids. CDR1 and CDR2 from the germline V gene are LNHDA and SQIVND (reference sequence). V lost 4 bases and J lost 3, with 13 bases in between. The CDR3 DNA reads TGTGCCAGTAGTAGGACCATTTTGAGCAAAAACATTCAGTACTTC. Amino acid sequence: CASSRTILSKNIQYF. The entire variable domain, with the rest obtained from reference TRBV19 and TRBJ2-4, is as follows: DGGITQSPKYLFRKEGQNVTLSCEQNLNHDAMYWYRQDPGQGLRLIYYSQIVNDFQKGDIAEGYSVSREKKESFPLTVTSAQKNPTAFYLCASSRTILSKNIQYFGAGTRLSVL.

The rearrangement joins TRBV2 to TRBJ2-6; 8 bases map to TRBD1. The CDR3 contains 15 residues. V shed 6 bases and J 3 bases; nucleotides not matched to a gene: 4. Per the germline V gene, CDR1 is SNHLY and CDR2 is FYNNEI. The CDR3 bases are TGTGCCAGCAGGGACAGGGAAAGTGGGGCCAACGTCCTGACTTTC. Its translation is CASRDRESGANVLTF.

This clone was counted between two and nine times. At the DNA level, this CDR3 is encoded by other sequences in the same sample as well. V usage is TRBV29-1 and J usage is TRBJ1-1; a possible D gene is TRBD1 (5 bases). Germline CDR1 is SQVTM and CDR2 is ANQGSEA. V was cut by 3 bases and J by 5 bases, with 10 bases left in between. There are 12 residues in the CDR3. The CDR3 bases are TGCAGCGTTGAGGGACGATTAACTGAAGCTTTCTTT. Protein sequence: CSVEGRLTEAFF.

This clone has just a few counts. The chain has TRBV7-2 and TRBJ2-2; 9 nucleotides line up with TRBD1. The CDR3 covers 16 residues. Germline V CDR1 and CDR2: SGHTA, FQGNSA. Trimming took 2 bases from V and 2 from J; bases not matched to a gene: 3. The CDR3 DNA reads TGTGCCAGCAGCTTAACGACAGGGGGAAACACCGGGGAGCTGTTTTTT. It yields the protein CASSLTTGGNTGELFF.

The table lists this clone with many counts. This CDR3 is CSVGGDEQFF. In nucleotides, the CDR3 is TGCAGCGTTGGGGGGGATGAGCAGTTCTTC. V is TRBV29-1 and J is TRBJ2-1; TRBD2 is a possible D gene (6 bases). The CDR3 consists of 10 residues. Trimming took off 4 bases at V and 8 bases at J, with 6 bases between the two ends. CDR1 and CDR2 (germline): SQVTM, ANQGSEA.